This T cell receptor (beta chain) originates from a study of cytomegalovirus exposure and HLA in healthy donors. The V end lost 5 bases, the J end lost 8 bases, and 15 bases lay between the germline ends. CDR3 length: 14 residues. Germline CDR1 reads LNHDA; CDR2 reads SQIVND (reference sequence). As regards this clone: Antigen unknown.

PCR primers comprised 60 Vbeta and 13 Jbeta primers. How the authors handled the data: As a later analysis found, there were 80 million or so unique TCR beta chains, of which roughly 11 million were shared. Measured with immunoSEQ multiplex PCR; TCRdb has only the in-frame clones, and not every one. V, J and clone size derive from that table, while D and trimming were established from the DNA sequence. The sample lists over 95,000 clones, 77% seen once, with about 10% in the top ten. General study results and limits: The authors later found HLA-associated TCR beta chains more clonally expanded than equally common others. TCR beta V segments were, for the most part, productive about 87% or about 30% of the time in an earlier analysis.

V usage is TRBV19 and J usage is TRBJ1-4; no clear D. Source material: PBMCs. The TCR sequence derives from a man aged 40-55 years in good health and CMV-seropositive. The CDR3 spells CASSSTRGGEKLFF. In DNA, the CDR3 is TGTGCCAGTAGTTCCACAAGAGGCGGGGAAAAACTGTTTTTT.